This TCR beta chain was retrieved from a study of TIL therapy for anti-PD-1-resistant metastatic lung cancer. Overall study: Progressing patients received lymphodepletion, expanded TIL infusion and IL-2. Patients had a median age of around 56 years (range about 35-80).

The sample's time point: pre-treatment sample, taken before nivolumab and TIL therapy. The libraries were made with immunoSEQ v3. Each library reached 1.5 million to 2.5 million read pairs, or roughly 4.5-6 million at deep level. Libraries were prepared by immunoSEQ multiplex PCR; TCRdb keeps only in-frame clonotypes and omits some of them. This table holds tens of thousands of clones, around three quarters found once. The sequences come from blood, collected at baseline. The clonotype originates from a man in his 70s with non-small cell lung cancer.

DNA for the CDR3: TGTGCCAGCAGTAACGGACAGGGGGGGACCAAACTGTTTTTT. This encodes CASSNGQGGTKLFF. The chain links TRBV6-6 to TRBJ1-4, with TRBD1 identical over 10 bases. The CDR3 extends over 14 amino acids. Germline CDR1 reads MNHNY; CDR2 reads SVGAGI (reference sequence). With 5 bases clipped from V and 11 bases from J, the junction kept 8 bases outside the gene matches.